This passage covers 23 T cell receptor beta chains from one sample sequenced in a study of early T cells in non-severe SARS-CoV-2 infection. Each CDR3 protein gets one entry after TCRdb re-called the 5' RACE reads with MiXCR. The sample includes tens of thousands of distinct CDR3 sequences, more than 12% seen only once; the top ten take about 3%. Sequenced sample: whole blood. These receptors originate from an adult who was a healthcare worker with PCR-confirmed SARS-CoV-2 infection or an uninfected control (not recorded which).

V gene TRBV9 combines with J gene TRBJ2-3, with 10 bases that match TRBD2. The CDR3 extends over 15 amino acids. The trim removed 2 bases at V and 1 base at J, leaving 1 base unmatched. Looked up from germline, CDR1 is SGDLS and CDR2 is YYNGEE. The DNA for the CDR3 is TGTGCCAGCAGCGTGCTAGCGGGGGGCACAGATACGCAGTATTTT. This encodes CASSVLAGGTDTQYF.

This clonotype has more than one count but fewer than ten. V gene TRBV6-1 combines with J gene TRBJ1-1, with D maybe TRBD1 (5 bases). V was clipped by 5 bases and J by 5 bases, with 18 bases between them. CDR1 MNHNS and CDR2 SASEGT come from the germline V gene. The CDR3 is 15 residues long. CDR3 region: CASSPPPLGATEAFF. CDR3 nucleotide sequence: TGTGCCAGCAGTCCGCCCCCACTAGGGGCAACTGAAGCTTTCTTT.

This clonotype showed up many times. This rearrangement joins TRBV5-6 to TRBJ2-5; D possibly corresponds to TRBD1 (8 bases). CDR1 and CDR2 from the germline V gene are SGHDT and YYEEEE. Trimming removed 5 bases at V and 4 bases at J, with 15 bases between. This CDR3 region has 14 residues. The CDR3 is CASRGQGGGETQYF. The CDR3 coding sequence is TGTGCCAGCAGAGGACAGGGAGGGGGAGAGACCCAGTACTTC.

The V gene is TRBV3-1, the J gene TRBJ1-5; the D is unclear. This CDR3 region has 16 residues. Germline V gene sequence: CDR1 LGHDT, CDR2 YNNKEL (reference sequence). Deletions cut 1 base from V and 0 bases from J, with 10 bases between. The CDR3 loop reads CASSQGSGYSNQPQHF. CDR3 coding DNA: TGTGCCAGCAGCCAAGGGTCTGGGTATAGCAATCAGCCCCAGCATTTT. The full variable domain, completed using reference TRBV3-1 and TRBJ1-5, is DTAVSQTPKYLVTQMGNDKSIKCEQNLGHDTMYWYKQDSKKFLKIMFSYNNKELIINETVPNRFSPKSPDKAHLNLHINSLELGDSAVYFCASSQGSGYSNQPQHFGDGTRLSIL.

The chain combines TRBV3-1 with TRBJ2-5; no reliable D call. Germline V gives CDR1 LGHDT, CDR2 YNNKEL (reference sequence). The CDR3 loop spans 12 amino acids. Trimming shortened V by 0 bases and J by 11 bases, and 10 bases separated the two germline ends. The CDR3 DNA follows: TGTGCCAGCAGCCAAGACGGCCAGAAGCAGTACTTC. This gives the protein CASSQDGQKQYF.

This clonotype was detected a few times. The chain links TRBV6-5 to TRBJ2-3; D perhaps matches TRBD2 (7 bases). Trimming pared 7 bases from V and 9 bases from J, leaving 20 bases between. Germline V gives CDR1 MNHEY, CDR2 SVGAGI. The CDR3 spans 14 residues. The CDR3 sequence: CASTTGRGAKTQYF. The CDR3 nucleotides read TGTGCCAGCACCACGGGTCGGGGGGCCAAAACGCAGTATTTT.

This clonotype was detected ten times or more. The chain uses TRBV29-1 and TRBJ2-3; D not resolved. The CDR3 has 17 amino acids. Germline loops: CDR1 SQVTM, CDR2 ANQGSEA. The V end was cut by 1 base, the J end by 3 bases, with 20 bases between. In DNA, the CDR3 is TGCAGCGTTGAAGGTGGTTTTTTGGGGTTACTTACAGATACGCAGTATTTT. It encodes CSVEGGFLGLLTDTQYF.

Many counts were recorded for this clonotype. The chain uses TRBV5-6 and TRBJ1-5; D gene unclear. Germline values: CDR1 SGHDT, CDR2 YYEEEE. The CDR3 runs 15 residues. Between the trimmed V and J ends, which lost 0 bases and 5 bases, there was a span of 12 bases. CDR3: CASSLGQEVDQPQHF. Here the CDR3 DNA reads TGTGCCAGCAGCTTGGGTCAGGAGGTGGATCAGCCCCAGCATTTT.

This clonotype was counted a few times. The chain uses TRBV6-5 and TRBJ1-4, with a tentative D call TRBD1 (5 bases). The germline gives CDR1 MNHEY, CDR2 SVGAGI. The CDR3 totals 16 residues. Trimming took 0 bases from V and 2 from J, leaving 10 bases between them. The chain's CDR3 is CASSYSMGGTNEKLFF. The CDR3 DNA is TGTGCCAGCAGTTACTCGATGGGGGGGACTAATGAAAAACTGTTTTTT.

This clonotype was seen only a few times. This chain connects TRBV6-1 to TRBJ2-7; unclear D gene. CDR1 is MNHNS, CDR2 SASEGT, per germline. With 4 bases removed from V and 2 bases from J, the gap between germline ends came to 12 bases. The CDR3 is made up of 14 amino acids. In DNA, the CDR3 is TGTGCCAGCAGTGCGGTTGAGGTTCCCTACGAGCAGTACTTC. Residues: CASSAVEVPYEQYF.

The chain recombines TRBV12-3 or TRBV12-4 with TRBJ2-7, with a weak D call TRBD2 (6 bases). V dropped 6 bases and J dropped 2 bases, with 14 bases sitting between them. The CDR3 consists of 14 residues. As DNA, the CDR3 is TGTGCCAGCAGGCCCCGGGACTTCCCCTACGAGCAGTACTTC. Its protein product is CASRPRDFPYEQYF.

This clonotype was counted ten times or more. This chain links TRBV6-2 or TRBV6-3 with TRBJ1-5; D not certain. Per germline, CDR1 MNHEY and CDR2 SVGEGT. The germline V and J ends were trimmed by 3 bases and 1 base, with 19 bases remaining between them. The CDR3 runs to 18 residues. In nucleotides, the CDR3 is TGTGCCAGCAGTTATCTGAACAATATACCAAGCAGCAATCAGCCCCAGCATTTT. Translated: CASSYLNNIPSSNQPQHF.

This clonotype was counted ten times or more. The rearrangement uses TRBV6-5 and TRBJ2-3; D may be TRBD1 (6 bases). The CDR3 runs to 16 residues. The V end was cut by 2 bases, the J end by 5 bases, with 17 bases between. CDR1 and CDR2 (germline): MNHEY, SVGAGI. The CDR3 DNA sequence: TGTGCCAGCAGTTACATATGGGGGCGAATTGGAGATACGCAGTATTTT. It is translated as CASSYIWGRIGDTQYF.

The chain combines TRBV6-5 with TRBJ2-7; TRBD1 is a possible D gene (5 bases). V was trimmed by 1 base and J by 5 bases, leaving 12 bases between them. There are 14 residues in the CDR3. The germline V gene has CDR1 MNHEY and CDR2 SVGAGI. The CDR3 DNA reads TGTGCCAGCAGTTACTTGGCAGGGCCCGACGAGCAGTACTTC. This codes for CASSYLAGPDEQYF.

There are a few counts of this clonotype. DNA for the CDR3: TGTGCCAGCTCAACGGACAGGGGAGCCGAGCAGTACTTC. Its protein is CASSTDRGAEQYF. J is TRBJ2-7 and V is TRBV18, with 9 bases aligning to TRBD1. The CDR3 runs 13 residues. V lost 5 bases and J lost 6; bases outside the gene matches: 5. Germline V lookup: CDR1 KGHSH, CDR2 LQKENI.

The table lists this clonotype with many counts. This chain connects TRBV6-1 to TRBJ2-7, with 9 bases aligning to TRBD1. CDR1 is MNHNS and CDR2 is SASEGT in the germline V gene. V lost 1 base to trimming and J lost 0 bases; unmatched junction nucleotides: 1. The CDR3 contains 15 residues. The CDR3 nucleotides are TGTGCCAGCAGTGAAGAGACAGGGGGCTCCTACGAGCAGTACTTC. Its translation is CASSEETGGSYEQYF.

This clonotype was recorded many times. The genes are TRBV3-1 and TRBJ2-7, with D unclear. There are 15 residues in the CDR3. Germline values: CDR1 LGHDT, CDR2 YNNKEL (reference sequence). The V end was cut by 1 base, the J end by 2 bases, with 12 bases between. CDR3 coding DNA: TGTGCCAGCAGCCAAGTTCACGGGTTTACCTACGAGCAGTACTTC. Its protein is CASSQVHGFTYEQYF.

This clonotype was recorded many times. The J gene is TRBJ1-5, the V gene TRBV6-1, with D possibly matching TRBD1 (5 bases). Germline V CDR1 and CDR2: MNHNS, SASEGT. The CDR3 loop spans 15 amino acids. Trimming stripped 6 bases from V and 3 bases from J, with 15 bases between. The CDR3 nucleotides read TGTGCCAGCAGAGGGGCATCGAGGGTCAATCAGCCCCAGCATTTT. Residues: CASRGASRVNQPQHF.

In this sample, this clonotype turned up many times. This chain links TRBV6-5 with TRBJ2-1, with a weak D call TRBD2 (6 bases). Trimming removed 8 bases from V and 1 base from J, with 21 bases in between. Germline V gives CDR1 MNHEY, CDR2 SVGAGI. This CDR3 is built from 17 residues. CDR3 DNA: TGTGCCAGCGGAGGGCGGAGGGGACCTCTTTCCTACAATGAGCAGTTCTTC. Protein sequence: CASGGRRGPLSYNEQFF.

The chain couples TRBV10-2 to TRBJ2-2, with 10 bases identical to TRBD1. Trimming removed 6 bases from V and 4 bases from J; junction bases left unmatched: 5. The CDR3 covers 15 residues. Germline CDR1 WSHSY, CDR2 SAAADI. This CDR3 is CASRGTGESTGELFF. As DNA, the CDR3 is TGCGCCAGCAGGGGGACAGGGGAGAGCACCGGGGAGCTGTTTTTT.

This clonotype was seen at least ten times. CDR3 in DNA: TGTGCCAGCAGCCCCCGAGGAGCGGGGGGTTACAATGAGCAGTTCTTC. It translates to CASSPRGAGGYNEQFF. The V gene is TRBV5-5, the J gene TRBJ2-1; TRBD2 matches 9 bases. The CDR3 extends over 16 amino acids. Germline lookup yields CDR1 SGHKS and CDR2 YYEKEE (reference sequence). After removal of 4 bases from V and 4 bases from J, the junction contained 9 bases not matched to a gene. Full variable domain (outside the CDR3, taken from reference TRBV5-5 and TRBJ2-1): DAGVTQSPTHLIKTRGQQVTLRCSPISGHKSVSWYQQVLGQGPQFIFQYYEKEERGRGNFPDRFSARQFPNYSSELNVNALLLGDSALYLCASSPRGAGGYNEQFFGPGTRLTVL.

In this sample, this clonotype turned up many times. V gene TRBV6-5 combines with J gene TRBJ2-5, with 8 bases that match TRBD1. This CDR3 has 14 amino acids. V shed 4 bases, J shed 2 bases, and the junction held 3 bases outside the gene matches. Germline loops: CDR1 MNHEY, CDR2 SVGAGI. CDR3: CASSSDRGQETQYF. In nucleotides, the CDR3 is TGTGCCAGCAGTTCAGACAGGGGACAAGAGACCCAGTACTTC.

There are many counts of this clonotype. The V and J genes are TRBV4-1 and TRBJ1-2; D is uncertain. This CDR3 spans 14 amino acids. Trimming shortened V by 0 bases and J by 7 bases, and 12 bases separated the two germline ends. CDR1 and CDR2 from the germline V gene are MGHRA and YSYEKL. Here the CDR3 DNA reads TGCGCCAGCAGCCAAGAAGGCGGCGGCGGTGGCTACACCTTC. This codes for CASSQEGGGGGYTF.